This is a list of T cell receptor beta chains from one sample in a study of shared clonotypes between healthy human individuals. TCRdb keeps only in-frame clones here, not all; method: immunoSEQ multiplex PCR. The top ten clones hold approximately 0.13% of a sample with 2 million to 2.5 million clones, 90% to 97% of them seen once. The source material was naive CD4+ T cells sorted from blood. These receptors all come from a man aged 18 to 30 in good health. Both conserved end residues are part of each CDR3. Fields, in order: clone size, V gene, D gene, J gene, CDR3 protein, CDR3 DNA. D genes are given only for firm matches. Where a row states a size, it is once, few, many or the class of an expanded clone; other rows omit it.

size: NA; V: TRBV30; D: NA; J: TRBJ1-3; CDR3: CAWSQGGKSTGNTIYF; DNA: TGTGCCTGGAGCCAAGGGGGTAAGAGTACTGGAAACACCATATATTTT
size: NA; V: TRBV5-1; D: NA; J: TRBJ1-2; CDR3: CASSLDTKLRVDGYTF; DNA: TGCGCCAGCAGCTTGGACACCAAACTCAGGGTGGATGGCTACACCTTC
size: NA; V: TRBV29-1; D: NA; J: TRBJ1-3; CDR3: CSVERSGSGNTIYF; DNA: TGCAGCGTTGAAAGATCCGGGTCCGGAAACACCATATATTTT
size: NA; V: TRBV11-2; D: NA; J: TRBJ1-6; CDR3: CASSRDPYPDSPLHF; DNA: TGTGCCAGCAGTCGGGACCCATATCCGGATTCACCCCTCCACTTT
size: NA; V: TRBV5-1; D: NA; J: TRBJ2-2; CDR3: CASSLDRLTGELFF; DNA: TGCGCCAGCAGCTTAGACAGGCTAACCGGGGAGCTGTTTTTT
size: NA; V: TRBV14; D: NA; J: TRBJ2-7; CDR3: CASSQRGSYEQYF; DNA: TGTGCCAGCAGCCAAAGGGGATCCTACGAGCAGTACTTC
size: NA; V: TRBV28; D: NA; J: TRBJ1-1; CDR3: CASSSRAMNTEAFF; DNA: TGTGCCAGCAGTTCCAGGGCCATGAACACTGAAGCTTTCTTT
size: NA; V: TRBV19; D: NA; J: TRBJ2-4; CDR3: CASSTGYESNIQYF; DNA: TGTGCCAGTAGCACGGGGTACGAATCGAACATTCAGTACTTC
size: once; V: TRBV19; D: TRBD1; J: TRBJ1-1; CDR3: CASNSSPGTGGTEAFF; DNA: TGTGCCAGTAATTCCAGCCCCGGGACAGGGGGGACTGAAGCTTTCTTT
size: NA; V: TRBV9; D: NA; J: TRBJ1-2; CDR3: CASSNPGLYDYTF; DNA: TGTGCCAGCAGCAACCCAGGGCTCTATGACTACACCTTC
size: NA; V: TRBV20-1; D: NA; J: TRBJ1-1; CDR3: CSAPVKLQAFF; DNA: TGCAGTGCTCCGGTTAAGCTTCAGGCTTTCTTT
size: NA; V: TRBV11-2; D: NA; J: TRBJ2-1; CDR3: CASSLDRYNEQFF; DNA: TGTGCCAGCAGCTTAGACCGGTACAATGAGCAGTTCTTC
size: NA; V: TRBV10-3; D: NA; J: TRBJ1-2; CDR3: CAISEGSGVSTF; DNA: TGTGCCATCAGTGAGGGGTCAGGGGTATCCACCTTC
size: NA; V: TRBV27; D: NA; J: TRBJ2-1; CDR3: CASSFGRANEQFF; DNA: TGTGCCAGCAGTTTTGGCAGGGCTAATGAGCAGTTCTTC
size: NA; V: TRBV7-6; D: NA; J: TRBJ1-5; CDR3: CASSLPWGGRVSQPQHF; DNA: TGTGCCAGCAGTTTACCCTGGGGCGGGAGGGTGAGTCAGCCCCAGCATTTT
size: NA; V: TRBV15; D: TRBD2; J: TRBJ2-3; CDR3: CATSRDLFGLAEKGNTQYF; DNA: TGTGCCACCAGCAGAGATCTTTTTGGACTAGCGGAGAAAGGGAATACGCAGTATTTT
size: NA; V: TRBV10-3; D: TRBD2; J: TRBJ2-2; CDR3: CAISVGGGGSYTGELFF; DNA: TGTGCCATCAGTGTGGGCGGCGGGGGATCGTACACCGGGGAGCTGTTTTTT
size: NA; V: TRBV5-1; D: NA; J: TRBJ1-2; CDR3: CASSLAAGRGILF; DNA: TGCGCCAGCAGCTTGGCCGCAGGGCGCGGAATTCTCTTC
size: NA; V: TRBV5-6; D: NA; J: TRBJ2-1; CDR3: CASTFVRSEQFF; DNA: TGTGCCAGCACCTTTGTCCGTAGTGAGCAGTTCTTC
size: NA; V: TRBV7-9; D: NA; J: TRBJ1-1; CDR3: CASTQHGVTEAFF; DNA: TGTGCCAGCACCCAACATGGGGTCACTGAAGCTTTCTTT
size: NA; V: TRBV2; D: TRBD1; J: TRBJ2-7; CDR3: CASSGKSGRQGEQYF; DNA: TGTGCCAGCAGTGGGAAGTCGGGCAGACAGGGCGAGCAGTACTTC
size: NA; V: TRBV19; D: TRBD1; J: TRBJ2-7; CDR3: CASSLGQTYEQYF; DNA: TGTGCCAGTAGCCTGGGACAGACCTACGAGCAGTACTTC
size: NA; V: TRBV6-1; D: NA; J: TRBJ2-7; CDR3: CASGDTGYEQYF; DNA: TGTGCCAGCGGGGACACAGGCTACGAGCAGTACTTC
size: NA; V: TRBV7-2; D: TRBD1; J: TRBJ1-5; CDR3: CASSLDRAQPQHF; DNA: TGTGCCAGCAGCTTGGACAGGGCGCAGCCCCAGCATTTT
size: once; V: TRBV7-2; D: NA; J: TRBJ2-7; CDR3: CASSFPGYEQYF; DNA: TGTGCCAGCAGCTTCCCGGGATACGAGCAGTACTTC
size: NA; V: TRBV29-1; D: TRBD1; J: TRBJ1-1; CDR3: CSVLDRGTNTEAFF; DNA: TGCAGCGTACTAGACAGGGGTACTAACACTGAAGCTTTCTTT
size: NA; V: TRBV13; D: NA; J: TRBJ2-1; CDR3: CASSPRGPGVYEQFF; DNA: TGTGCCAGCAGCCCGAGGGGCCCTGGGGTATATGAGCAGTTCTTC
size: NA; V: TRBV25-1; D: TRBD2; J: TRBJ2-7; CDR3: CASSDPGGFEYF; DNA: TGTGCCAGCAGTGATCCGGGGGGTTTTGAGTACTTC
size: NA; V: TRBV19; D: NA; J: TRBJ1-2; CDR3: CASSPTRAGGYTF; DNA: TGTGCCAGTAGCCCCACCAGGGCTGGAGGCTACACCTTC
size: NA; V: TRBV6-1; D: NA; J: TRBJ2-3; CDR3: CASSGGRGRSSDTQYF; DNA: TGTGCCAGCAGTGGGGGGCGCGGCAGATCCTCAGATACGCAGTATTTT
size: NA; V: TRBV27; D: NA; J: TRBJ2-2; CDR3: CASSGGTRPGELFF; DNA: TGTGCCAGCAGTGGGGGGACGAGGCCCGGGGAGCTGTTTTTT
size: NA; V: TRBV4-3; D: TRBD2; J: TRBJ2-7; CDR3: CASSQEGPGTSGKVIYEQYF; DNA: TGCGCCAGCAGCCAAGAGGGCCCAGGGACTAGCGGGAAGGTGATCTACGAGCAGTACTTC
size: NA; V: TRBV5-1; D: TRBD2; J: TRBJ2-1; CDR3: CASRLSGSSYNEQFF; DNA: TGCGCCAGCAGACTAAGCGGGAGTTCCTACAATGAGCAGTTCTTC
size: NA; V: TRBV27; D: TRBD1; J: TRBJ1-5; CDR3: CASSQLQGVQPQHF; DNA: TGTGCCAGCAGTCAGCTTCAGGGGGTTCAGCCCCAGCATTTT
size: NA; V: TRBV15; D: NA; J: TRBJ2-7; CDR3: CATSRVGSQWLQEQYF; DNA: TGTGCCACCAGCAGAGTGGGGAGTCAGTGGCTTCAAGAGCAGTACTTC
size: NA; V: TRBV5-4; D: TRBD2; J: TRBJ2-1; CDR3: CASSLASGNPYNEQFF; DNA: TGTGCCAGCAGCTTGGCTAGCGGAAACCCCTACAATGAGCAGTTCTTC
size: NA; V: TRBV6-6; D: TRBD2; J: TRBJ2-4; CDR3: CASKYGGGDIQYF; DNA: TGTGCCAGCAAGTACGGTGGGGGGGACATTCAGTACTTC
size: NA; V: TRBV7-9; D: NA; J: TRBJ2-5; CDR3: CASSLRGTIQETQYF; DNA: TGTGCCAGCAGCTTAAGGGGGACAATTCAAGAGACCCAGTACTTC
size: NA; V: TRBV7-8; D: NA; J: TRBJ1-2; CDR3: CASSLAGAYGYTF; DNA: TGTGCCAGCAGCTTAGCAGGGGCCTATGGCTACACCTTC
size: NA; V: TRBV6-1; D: NA; J: TRBJ1-4; CDR3: CASSEAGTSPKLFF; DNA: TGTGCCAGCAGTGAAGCCGGGACTTCTCCAAAACTGTTTTTT
size: NA; V: TRBV10-3; D: TRBD1; J: TRBJ2-5; CDR3: CAISESRTGETQYF; DNA: TGTGCCATCAGTGAGTCGAGGACAGGGGAGACCCAGTACTTC
size: once; V: TRBV28; D: NA; J: TRBJ2-2; CDR3: CASSLNPGELFF; DNA: TGTGCCAGCAGTTTAAATCCCGGGGAGCTGTTTTTT
size: once; V: TRBV21-1; D: NA; J: TRBJ1-2; CDR3: CASSKTRDPGYTF; DNA: TGTGCCAGCAGCAAAACGAGGGACCCTGGCTACACCTTC
size: NA; V: TRBV7-9; D: TRBD2; J: TRBJ2-1; CDR3: CASSLSLAGLYNEQFF; DNA: TGTGCCAGCAGCTTATCACTAGCGGGTTTATACAATGAGCAGTTCTTC
size: NA; V: TRBV6-1; D: TRBD1; J: TRBJ2-1; CDR3: CASQDRGPYNEQFF; DNA: TGTGCCAGTCAGGACAGGGGGCCCTACAATGAGCAGTTCTTC
size: NA; V: TRBV20-1; D: NA; J: TRBJ2-7; CDR3: CSARADEQYF; DNA: TGCAGTGCTAGAGCGGACGAGCAGTACTTC
size: NA; V: TRBV2; D: NA; J: TRBJ1-6; CDR3: CASSEAAGSYNSPLHF; DNA: TGTGCCAGCAGTGAAGCTGCGGGTTCCTATAATTCACCCCTCCACTTT
size: NA; V: TRBV10-3; D: NA; J: TRBJ1-5; CDR3: CAISESGNGVGQPQHF; DNA: TGTGCCATCAGTGAGTCGGGAAACGGGGTAGGTCAGCCCCAGCATTTT
size: NA; V: TRBV30; D: NA; J: TRBJ1-6; CDR3: CAWTPPTATYSPLHF; DNA: TGTGCCTGGACTCCCCCGACAGCCACCTATTCACCCCTCCACTTT